The T cell receptor (beta chain) described here comes from a study of technical replicates of blood from four donors. Germline CDR1 reads LNHDA; CDR2 reads SQIVND (reference sequence). Germline trimming cut 0 bases from V and 6 bases from J; bases unmatched to any gene: 8. The CDR3 loop spans 16 amino acids. Measured with immunoSEQ multiplex PCR; TCRdb has only the in-frame clones, and not every one. The repertoire includes 99,000 or so clones, nearly 97% of them detected once, and roughly 0.19% sits in the top ten. The TCR comes from a human donor in good health. The specimen sequenced was T cells isolated from PBMCs. This chain links TRBV19 with TRBJ1-1; the match to TRBD1 covers 9 bases. In DNA, the CDR3 is TGTGCCAGTAGTATAGAGGGGGACAGGGTAGACTCTGAAGCTTTCTTT. Its translation: CASSIEGDRVDSEAFF.